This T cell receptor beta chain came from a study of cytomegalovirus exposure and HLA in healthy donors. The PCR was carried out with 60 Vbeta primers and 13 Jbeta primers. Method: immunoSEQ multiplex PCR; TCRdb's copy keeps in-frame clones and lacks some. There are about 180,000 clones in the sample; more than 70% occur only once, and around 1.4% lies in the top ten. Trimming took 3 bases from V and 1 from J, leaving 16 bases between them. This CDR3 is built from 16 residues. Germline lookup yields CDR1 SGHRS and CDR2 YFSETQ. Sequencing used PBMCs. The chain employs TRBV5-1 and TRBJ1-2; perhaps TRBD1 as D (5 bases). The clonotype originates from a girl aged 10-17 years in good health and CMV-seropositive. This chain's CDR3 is CASSYYSQGGNYGYTF. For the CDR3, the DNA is TGCGCCAGCAGCTACTACAGCCAGGGCGGTAACTATGGCTACACCTTC.